This T cell receptor beta chain was captured in a study of beta chain features in type 1 diabetes. The study's findings and limits: Patients and controls would be equally affected if PCR favored shorter templates. When Type 1 diabetes patients were examined, their TCRB CDR3s proved moderately but significantly shorter in all four CD4+ subsets.

Turning to this clone: What it binds is unknown.

Expressed TCRB transcripts were sequenced because the isolated RNA had all been reverse transcribed beforehand. Only in-frame clones appear in the TCRdb table, and some are missing; sequencing was by immunoSEQ multiplex PCR. This sample has roughly 300,000 clones; around an eighth occur once, and the top ten carry around 0.016%. Per the germline V gene, CDR1 is GTSNPN and CDR2 is SVGIG (reference sequence). The germline V and J ends were trimmed by 0 bases and 5 bases, with 4 bases remaining between them. This CDR3 is 11 amino acids long. Sequencing used naive CD4+ T cells from blood. V usage is TRBV30 and J usage is TRBJ2-5; D is unresolved. The TCR sequence derives from a young man with type 1 diabetes. The CDR3 bases are TGTGCCTGGAGTGTACGGGAGACCCAGTACTTC. Translation gives CAWSVRETQYF.